The rows below give T cell receptor beta chains drawn from one sample of a study of T cell responses to AZD1222 COVID-19 vaccine. Profiled with immunoSEQ multiplex PCR; TCRdb holds only in-frame clones, not every one. The data contain some 150,000 clones, 85% to 95% of them singletons. This specimen was peripheral blood, taken on day 0 of AZD1222 vaccination. These receptors all come from an adult in good health. The CDR3 runs from the conserved cysteine through the conserved F or W. Each record gives: J gene, D gene, V gene, CDR3 DNA, CDR3 protein. The D gene is left open where the match is weak.

J gene: TRBJ1-2
D gene: .
V gene: TRBV10-2
CDR3 DNA: TGCGCCAGCAGTCGCGAGAACTGGCGTCAGTCGGGCTATGGCTACACCTTC
CDR3 protein: CASSRENWRQSGYGYTF

J gene: TRBJ1-1
D gene: .
V gene: TRBV5-1
CDR3 DNA: TGCGCCAGCAGGTATAAAGGGGACACTGAAGCTTTCTTT
CDR3 protein: CASRYKGDTEAFF

J gene: TRBJ1-6
D gene: .
V gene: TRBV6-5
CDR3 DNA: TGTGCCAGCAGTTACGCGAATTCACCCCTCCACTTT
CDR3 protein: CASSYANSPLHF

J gene: TRBJ1-4
D gene: .
V gene: TRBV2
CDR3 DNA: TGTGCCAGCAGTGAAGTTTCACAGGAGACAACTAATGAAAAACTGTTTTTT
CDR3 protein: CASSEVSQETTNEKLFF

J gene: TRBJ1-3
D gene: TRBD1
V gene: TRBV29-1
CDR3 DNA: TGCAGCGTTGGACAGGGCGGGGACACCATATATTTT
CDR3 protein: CSVGQGGDTIYF

J gene: TRBJ1-2
D gene: .
V gene: TRBV18
CDR3 DNA: TGTGCCAGCTCACCGGGACCTAACTATGGCTACACCTTC
CDR3 protein: CASSPGPNYGYTF

J gene: TRBJ2-5
D gene: .
V gene: TRBV5-5
CDR3 DNA: TGTGCCAGCAGCCACGTTGGCAGCGGACAAGAGACCCAGTACTTC
CDR3 protein: CASSHVGSGQETQYF

J gene: TRBJ1-4
D gene: .
V gene: TRBV11-2
CDR3 DNA: TGTGCCAGCAGCATGGCGACAGGAGGCTACGAAAAACTGTTTTTT
CDR3 protein: CASSMATGGYEKLFF

J gene: TRBJ2-3
D gene: .
V gene: TRBV6-5
CDR3 DNA: TGTGCCAGCACCCGATCTGGCGGTAGCACAGATACGCAGTATTTT
CDR3 protein: CASTRSGGSTDTQYF

J gene: TRBJ2-1
D gene: .
V gene: TRBV5-4
CDR3 DNA: TGTGCCAGCAGCTTGGGGACTGGACTATTCTCCTACAATGAGCAGTTCTTC
CDR3 protein: CASSLGTGLFSYNEQFF

J gene: TRBJ1-2
D gene: TRBD1
V gene: TRBV2
CDR3 DNA: TGTGCCAGCAGTGGAAACAGGGGGTTAATCCCCTATGGCTACACCTTC
CDR3 protein: CASSGNRGLIPYGYTF